This TCR beta chain was documented in a study of blood T cells in healthy people across ages. With a J-beta primer mix and a sample-barcoded 5' primer, a second PCR ran 7 to 11 cycles. TCRdb analysed the 5' RACE reads with MiXCR anew, one entry per CDR3 protein. The sample holds more than 550,000 distinct CDR3 sequences, over 20% seen once. In its sample, this clonotype was seen many times. Its antigen remains unknown. This CDR3 has 15 residues. Germline lookup yields CDR1 DFQATT and CDR2 SNEGSKA (reference sequence). V was clipped by 6 bases and J by 2 bases; unmatched bases: 9. General study findings and limits: The diversity estimates, figures obtained from one million T cells, were considered underestimates.

The rearrangement links TRBV20-1 to TRBJ2-1; 8 bases are a match to TRBD2. Sequencing was carried out using blood. The TCR originated in a man between 65 and 85 years old in good health. Here the CDR3 reads CSATSGLATYNEQFF. The CDR3 DNA is TGCAGTGCCACGTCAGGACTAGCTACCTACAATGAGCAGTTCTTC.